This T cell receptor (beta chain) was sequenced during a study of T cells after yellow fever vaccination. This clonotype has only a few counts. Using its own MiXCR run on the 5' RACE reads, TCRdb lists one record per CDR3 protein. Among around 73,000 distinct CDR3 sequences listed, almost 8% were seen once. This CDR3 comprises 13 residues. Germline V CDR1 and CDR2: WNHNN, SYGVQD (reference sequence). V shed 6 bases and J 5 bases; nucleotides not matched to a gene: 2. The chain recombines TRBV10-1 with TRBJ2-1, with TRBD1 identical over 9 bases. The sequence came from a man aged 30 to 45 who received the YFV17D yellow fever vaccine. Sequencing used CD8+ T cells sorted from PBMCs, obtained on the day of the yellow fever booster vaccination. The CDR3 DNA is TGCGCCAGCAGGGGACAGGGCGACAATGAGCAGTTCTTC. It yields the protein CASRGQGDNEQFF.